Each of the 19 T cell receptor beta chains below was sequenced from the same sample in a study of T cell repertoires in cytomegalovirus infection. TCRdb called the reads again in MiXCR, with one record for every CDR3 protein. The sample has 160,000 or so distinct CDR3 sequences; roughly a quarter are singletons. The source material was PBMCs. Receptors originate from a human donor in good health (CMV status not recorded). Some clones in this sample may be carry-over from other donors' samples.

The J gene is TRBJ1-2, the V gene TRBV18, with 7 positions matching TRBD1. Germline CDR1 KGHSH, CDR2 LQKENI. The CDR3 is 16 residues long. V lost 8 bases, J lost 2 bases, and 14 bases stayed unmatched. CDR3 protein: CASRHGETGRNYGYTF. The CDR3 nucleotides are TGTGCCAGCCGACACGGCGAGACAGGGAGGAACTATGGCTACACCTTC. Full variable domain (rest looked up from reference TRBV18 and TRBJ1-2): NAGVMQNPRHLVRRRGQEARLRCSPMKGHSHVYWYRQLPEEGLKFMVYLQKENIIDESGMPKERFSAEFPKEGPSILRIQQVVRGDSAAYFCASRHGETGRNYGYTFGSGTRLTVV.

This chain links TRBV7-9 with TRBJ2-1; no clear D gene. Trimming cost V 5 bases and J 5 bases, with 10 bases left between them. The CDR3 consists of 13 residues. From germline, CDR1 is SEHNR and CDR2 FQNEAQ (reference sequence). The CDR3 reads CASSRIWDNEQFF. CDR3 sequence (DNA): TGTGCCAGCAGCAGGATATGGGACAATGAGCAGTTCTTC.

The V gene is TRBV30, the J gene TRBJ2-2, with D possibly matching TRBD2 (5 bases). The V end was cut by 4 bases, the J end by 5 bases, with 14 bases between. The CDR3 is made up of 14 amino acids. The germline V gene has CDR1 GTSNPN and CDR2 SVGIG (reference sequence). For the CDR3, the DNA is TGTGCCTGGATACATCCGCGAGGGACCGGGGAGCTGTTTTTT. Protein: CAWIHPRGTGELFF. The full variable domain, with the rest looked up from reference TRBV30 and TRBJ2-2, is SQTIHQWPATLVQPVGSPLSLECTVEGTSNPNLYWYRQAAGRGLQLLFYSVGIGQISSEVPQNLSASRPQDRQFILSSKKLLLSDSGFYLCAWIHPRGTGELFFGEGSRLTVL.

The chain carries TRBV20-1 and TRBJ2-1; no firm D call. V dropped 5 bases and J dropped 0 bases, with 11 bases sitting between them. Germline values: CDR1 DFQATT, CDR2 SNEGSKA (reference sequence). The CDR3 has 14 residues. The CDR3 loop is CSADTESSYNEQFF. CDR3 nucleotide sequence: TGCAGTGCTGATACCGAGAGCTCCTACAATGAGCAGTTCTTC.

The sample holds many counts of this clonotype. The chain uses TRBV7-9 and TRBJ2-1, with a weak D call TRBD2 (5 bases). V lost 2 bases and J lost 2, with 7 bases in between. The germline V gene encodes CDR1 SEHNR and CDR2 FQNEAQ (reference sequence). CDR3 length: 14 residues. The CDR3 DNA reads as TGTGCCAGCAGCTTAAGCGGTCCCTACAATGAGCAGTTCTTC. Protein product: CASSLSGPYNEQFF.

This clonotype has only one observation. The rearrangement uses TRBV12-3 or TRBV12-4 and TRBJ2-3, with D perhaps assigned TRBD1 or TRBD2 (5 bases each). The CDR3 consists of 12 residues. V was pared by 4 bases and J by 15 bases, with 17 bases between. The CDR3 coding sequence is TGTGCCAGCAGTTGGATGAGGGACGCCAGTTATTTT. It yields the protein CASSWMRDASYF.

The CDR3 nucleotides are TGTGCCAGCAGTCGGCAGACCCAGTACTTC. Its protein product is CASSRQTQYF. The chain uses TRBV28 and TRBJ2-5; D remains unclear. V lost 5 bases and J lost 6, with 4 bases in between. CDR1 MDHEN and CDR2 SYDVKM come from the germline V gene. This CDR3 comprises 10 residues. The full variable domain, completed using reference TRBV28 and TRBJ2-5, is DVKVTQSSRYLVKRTGEKVFLECVQDMDHENMFWYRQDPGLGLRLIYFSYDVKMKEKGDIPEGYSVSREKKERFSLILESASTNQTSMYLCASSRQTQYFGPGTRLLVL.

The chain combines TRBV7-2 with TRBJ1-2; D gene ambiguous. The V gene's germline CDR1 is SGHTA and CDR2 FQGNSA. The CDR3 totals 13 residues. V was clipped by 5 bases and J by 8 bases, with 15 bases between them. CDR3 sequence reads: CASSPTRARGYTF. DNA for the CDR3: TGTGCCAGCAGCCCGACACGGGCGCGAGGCTACACCTTC.

Here the CDR3 DNA reads TGTGCCAGCAGTGAAGAGGTACCTAGCACAGATACGCAGTATTTT. This sequence encodes CASSEEVPSTDTQYF. This sequence joins TRBV2 and TRBJ2-3; D remains unclear. Looked up from germline, CDR1 is SNHLY and CDR2 is FYNNEI. V was shortened by 1 base and J by 0 bases, with 8 bases between the two germline ends. The CDR3 has 15 amino acids.

V gene TRBV6-5 combines with J gene TRBJ2-7; the D call may be TRBD1 or TRBD2 (5 bases each). This CDR3 is 14 amino acids long. Germline V lookup: CDR1 MNHEY, CDR2 SVGAGI. V lost 1 base and J 2 bases, leaving 9 bases between the germline ends. The CDR3 protein is CASSYFGGAYEQYF. The CDR3 nucleotides read TGTGCCAGCAGTTACTTTGGGGGAGCCTACGAGCAGTACTTC.

The rearrangement joins TRBV7-4 to TRBJ2-1; 9 bases agree with TRBD2. V trimming: 1 base; J trimming: 1 base; junction bases outside the gene matches: 8. This CDR3 contains 18 residues. Germline V CDR1 and CDR2: SGHVT, SQSDAQ. CDR3 in amino acids: CASSLGSGGRLSYNEQFF. In DNA form, the CDR3 reads TGTGCCAGCAGCTTAGGTAGCGGGGGCCGCCTTTCCTACAATGAGCAGTTCTTC.

The rearrangement joins TRBV3-1 to TRBJ2-2; 7 bases align to TRBD2. Germline loops: CDR1 LGHDT, CDR2 YNNKEL (reference sequence). After removal of 6 bases from V and 5 bases from J, the junction contained 15 bases not matched to a gene. CDR3 length equals 17 residues. CDR3 bases: TGTGCCAGCAGAGCTTCTGGCGCGGGAGCTAGGACCGGGGAGCTGTTTTTT. As protein: CASRASGAGARTGELFF. Complete variable domain (other parts from reference TRBV3-1 and TRBJ2-2): DTAVSQTPKYLVTQMGNDKSIKCEQNLGHDTMYWYKQDSKKFLKIMFSYNNKELIINETVPNRFSPKSPDKAHLNLHINSLELGDSAVYFCASRASGAGARTGELFFGEGSRLTVL.

This clonotype was observed many times. The genes are TRBV12-3 or TRBV12-4 and TRBJ1-1, with 8 nucleotides matching TRBD1. The CDR3 covers 14 residues. V lost 2 bases to trimming and J lost 3 bases; unmatched junction nucleotides: 2. The CDR3 protein is CASSLSDRDTEAFF. Written as DNA, the CDR3 is TGTGCCAGCAGTTTATCGGACAGGGACACTGAAGCTTTCTTT.

This clonotype was observed many times. This chain uses TRBV7-9 with TRBJ2-7; D assignment may be TRBD1 or TRBD2 (5 bases each). Germline values: CDR1 SEHNR, CDR2 FQNEAQ (reference sequence). This CDR3 has 14 residues. Deletions cut 2 bases from V and 6 bases from J, with 14 bases between. CDR3 amino acids: CASSLLGTAGEQYF. The CDR3 DNA sequence: TGTGCCAGCAGCTTACTGGGGACGGCGGGCGAGCAGTACTTC.

This clonotype was counted many times. V usage is TRBV29-1 and J usage is TRBJ2-1; the match to TRBD1 covers 9 bases. V dropped 2 bases and J dropped 0; count of bases not matched to a gene: 5. Per germline, CDR1 SQVTM and CDR2 ANQGSEA. This CDR3 spans 16 amino acids. Here the CDR3 reads CSVEPDRGSSYNEQFF. The CDR3 nucleotides are TGCAGCGTTGAACCGGACAGGGGAAGCTCCTACAATGAGCAGTTCTTC.

This clonotype has more than one count but fewer than ten. The chain is built from TRBV28 and TRBJ2-7, with no clear D. The CDR3 runs 12 residues. Germline values: CDR1 MDHEN, CDR2 SYDVKM. Trimming pared 5 bases from V and 1 base from J, leaving 6 bases between. For the CDR3, the DNA is TGTGCCAGCAGTCAACAGTCCTACGAGCAGTACTTC. It codes for CASSQQSYEQYF.

This chain joins TRBV19 and TRBJ1-1; D unclear. Germline assignment: CDR1 LNHDA and CDR2 SQIVND (reference sequence). The CDR3 contains 11 residues. Trimming removed 4 bases from V and 6 bases from J, with 6 bases in between. CDR3 loop: CASSTQAEAFF. The CDR3 region has the DNA TGTGCCAGTAGTACCCAGGCTGAAGCTTTCTTT.

This clonotype was counted a few times. The rearrangement links TRBV7-9 to TRBJ2-1; no firm D call. The CDR3 loop spans 12 amino acids. Trimming removed 6 bases from V and 6 bases from J, with 9 bases in between. The V gene's germline CDR1 is SEHNR and CDR2 FQNEAQ (reference sequence). DNA of the CDR3: TGTGCCAGCAGTCCTCAGATCAATGAGCAGTTCTTC. It is translated as CASSPQINEQFF.

This clonotype was detected ten times or more. The chain combines TRBV7-2 with TRBJ1-6; possible D gene TRBD1, 6 bases. From germline, CDR1 is SGHTA and CDR2 FQGNSA. V lost 5 bases and J 10 bases, leaving 18 bases between the germline ends. The CDR3 has 15 residues. CDR3 amino acids: CASSIRQARMSPLHF. CDR3 DNA sequence: TGTGCCAGCAGCATAAGACAGGCACGAATGTCACCCCTCCACTTT.